The entry below describes one T cell receptor beta chain. Its antigen remains unknown. This sample is drawn from a study of cytomegalovirus exposure and HLA in healthy donors. Study at large: An early release of data contained about 85 million unique TCRs, which came from HLA-typed donors.

Healthy donors of bone marrow made up the group. Primers included in the PCR were 60 Vbeta and 13 Jbeta primers. Clones were read by immunoSEQ multiplex PCR, and TCRdb kept only the in-frame ones, dropping some. The sample lists about 180,000 clones, more than 60% seen once, with less than 4.5% in the top ten. Findings and limits, study-wide: Within an earlier analysis, most TCR beta V segments proved productive either about 90% or about 30% of the time. With high specificity and sensitivity, the classifier reportedly diagnosed cytomegalovirus status.

The CDR3 contains 15 residues. With V trimmed by 6 bases and J by 8 bases, 12 bases remained unmatched. CDR1 and CDR2 (germline): MDHEN, SYDVKM. This sequence originates from a woman aged 55-70 years in good health and CMV-seropositive. Sequencing was done on a sample of PBMCs. V gene TRBV28 combines with J gene TRBJ2-1, with 8 bases matching TRBD1. Here the CDR3 DNA reads TGTGCCAGCAGCTTACCAGGGGGCGCGTCACATGAGCAGTTCTTC. Translation gives CASSLPGGASHEQFF.